The 28 T cell receptor beta chains below were found in one sample sequenced in a study of CD8 T cells in ankylosing spondylitis. Study findings and constraints: Within ankylosing spondylitis blood, a TCR beta motif made up of roughly eight highly homologous variants appeared to be characteristic.

Their antigens remain unidentified. Via MiXCR, TCRdb re-called the 5' RACE reads, giving one row per CDR3 protein. The sample gives about 450,000 distinct CDR3 sequences, 25% to 30% of which show up once; 0.75% to 0.9% is in the top ten. The sequenced material came from blood, either unsorted or a sorted T cell fraction (not recorded which). The source is a male donor with ankylosing spondylitis.

This clonotype was counted ten times or more. V and J are TRBV5-1 and TRBJ2-1; no definite D call. V gave up 2 bases and J gave up 6 bases, with 12 bases separating them. The CDR3 consists of 14 residues. Per germline, CDR1 SGHRS and CDR2 YFSETQ. The CDR3 nucleotides are TGCGCCAGCAGCTTCCAGGACCCAGGCAATGAGCAGTTCTTC. This gives the protein CASSFQDPGNEQFF.

The chain employs TRBV10-3 and TRBJ1-5; 7 nucleotides line up with TRBD1. V was pared by 5 bases and J by 6 bases, with 7 bases of the junction left unmatched. This CDR3 is built from 14 residues. Germline V gene data show CDR1 as ENHRY and CDR2 as SYGVKD. CDR3 DNA: TGTGCCATCAGTAAAGACAGGGCTCTTCAGCCCCAGCATTTT. This codes for CAISKDRALQPQHF.

The rearrangement uses TRBV5-1 and TRBJ1-2; D uncertain. This CDR3 spans 14 amino acids. Germline lookup yields CDR1 SGHRS and CDR2 YFSETQ. The V end was cut by 0 bases, the J end by 5 bases, with 11 bases between. In DNA, the CDR3 is TGCGCCAGCAGCTTGGAGGGTGGTCTTTATGGCTACACCTTC. It specifies CASSLEGGLYGYTF.

V gene TRBV20-1 combines with J gene TRBJ2-3, with 8 bases that match TRBD2. Germline lookup yields CDR1 DFQATT and CDR2 SNEGSKA (reference sequence). The CDR3 covers 16 residues. Unmatched junction bases numbered 8, after V lost 1 base and J lost 2 bases. CDR3 loop: CSARVNSGTLTDTQYF. Written as DNA, the CDR3 is TGCAGTGCTAGAGTAAATAGCGGGACCCTCACAGATACGCAGTATTTT.

The chain couples TRBV3-1 to TRBJ2-3; 9 bases agree with TRBD2. After removal of 4 bases from V and 7 bases from J, the junction contained 6 bases not matched to a gene. Germline-derived CDR1 and CDR2 are LGHDT and YNNKEL (reference sequence). The length of the CDR3 is 14 residues. CDR3 sequence (DNA): TGTGCCAGCAGCCCCTTAGCGGGGGTTAATACGCAGTATTTT. Residues: CASSPLAGVNTQYF.

In regard to this clonotype: The junction differs from germline at one of its ends, possibly a read error. The chain uses TRBV4-2 and TRBJ1-6; D unresolved. Per germline, CDR1 LGHNA and CDR2 YNFKEQ. CDR3 length: 13 residues. This CDR3 is CASSGVEDSPFHF. The DNA for the CDR3 is TGTGCCAGCAGCGGTGTCGAGGATTCACCCTTCCACTTT.

This clonotype was seen a handful of times. The rearrangement links TRBV2 to TRBJ2-4, with 7 nucleotides matching TRBD1. The V and J ends lost 4 bases and 7 bases, in that order; junction bases with no gene match: 4. CDR1 SNHLY and CDR2 FYNNEI come from the germline V gene. The CDR3 has 13 amino acids. CDR3: CASSGEGANIQYF. DNA for the CDR3: TGTGCCAGCAGTGGTGAGGGGGCCAACATTCAGTACTTC.

This clonotype was observed at least ten times. The chain is built from TRBV4-1 and TRBJ2-3; possible D gene TRBD1, 5 bases. CDR1 MGHRA and CDR2 YSYEKL come from the germline V gene. Trimming removed 4 bases from V and 1 base from J, with 6 bases in between. The CDR3 is made up of 13 amino acids. CDR3 protein: CASSRTRTDTQYF. In DNA form, the CDR3 reads TGCGCCAGCAGCCGGACACGCACAGATACGCAGTATTTT.

The chain combines TRBV2 with TRBJ2-5, with 12 bases matching TRBD2. The CDR3 sequence is 15 residues long. From germline, CDR1 is SNHLY and CDR2 FYNNEI. Trimming took 5 bases from V and 4 from J; bases not matched to a gene: 5. Here the CDR3 reads CASSQTSGGGETQYF. DNA for the CDR3: TGTGCCAGCAGTCAGACTAGCGGGGGAGGAGAGACCCAGTACTTC.

This clonotype was seen a few times. The rearrangement joins TRBV20-1 to TRBJ2-4, with D possibly matching TRBD2 (7 bases). CDR1 and CDR2 (germline): DFQATT, SNEGSKA (reference sequence). This CDR3 is 13 amino acids long. V was cut by 5 bases and J by 4 bases, with 12 bases left in between. The CDR3 loop is CSAGGGGKNIQYF. The CDR3 bases are TGCAGTGCTGGGGGCGGGGGAAAAAACATTCAGTACTTC.

This clonotype has just one count. The rearrangement joins TRBV24-1 to TRBJ1-3; D gene uncertain. V dropped 2 bases and J dropped 3 bases, with 4 bases sitting between them. The CDR3 has 13 amino acids. From germline, CDR1 is KGHDR and CDR2 SFDVKD. CDR3 loop: CATSDSYGNTIYF. CDR3 nucleotide sequence: TGTGCCACCAGTGATTCATATGGAAACACCATATATTTT.

The chain has TRBV7-9 and TRBJ2-5, with TRBD2 identical over 8 bases. There are 16 residues in the CDR3. V lost 5 bases to trimming and J lost 4 bases; unmatched junction nucleotides: 12. The germline CDR1 and CDR2 sequences are SEHNR and FQNEAQ (reference sequence). DNA for the CDR3: TGTGCCAGCAGCACGAAGCGGGAGTGGTGGGGAGAGACCCAGTACTTC. It specifies CASSTKREWWGETQYF.

The chain combines TRBV5-5 with TRBJ2-7; D gene unclear. The germline gives CDR1 SGHKS, CDR2 YYEKEE (reference sequence). The CDR3 totals 14 residues. V shed 3 bases and J shed 4 bases, with 14 bases lying between them. The CDR3 loop is CASSSGVGTYEQYF. The CDR3 DNA reads as TGTGCCAGCAGCTCTGGGGTCGGCACATACGAGCAGTACTTC. The entire variable domain, with the rest obtained from reference TRBV5-5 and TRBJ2-7, is as follows: DAGVTQSPTHLIKTRGQQVTLRCSPISGHKSVSWYQQVLGQGPQFIFQYYEKEERGRGNFPDRFSARQFPNYSSELNVNALLLGDSALYLCASSSGVGTYEQYFGPGTRLTVT.

This clonotype was observed a single time. The chain has TRBV3-1 and TRBJ1-1; D uncertain. CDR1 is LGHDT, CDR2 YNNKEL, per germline (reference sequence). CDR3 length: 13 residues. Between the trimmed V and J ends, which lost 5 bases and 6 bases, there was a span of 13 bases. The CDR3 DNA sequence: TGTGCCAGCAGCTCCAAGTGGGCAGCTGAAGCTTTCTTT. Residues: CASSSKWAAEAFF.

The rearrangement links TRBV2 to TRBJ2-4; TRBD1 aligns across 9 bases. Germline lookup yields CDR1 SNHLY and CDR2 FYNNEI. The CDR3 runs 14 residues. J lost 10 bases, V lost 6 bases, and 10 bases had no gene match. The DNA for the CDR3 is TGTGCCAGCAGGGGGGACAGGGCCCGGGGGATTCAGTACTTC. Its protein product is CASRGDRARGIQYF.

This clonotype appeared a few times. This chain connects TRBV20-1 to TRBJ1-1, with no clear D. The CDR3 spans 14 residues. V was cut by 3 bases and J by 6 bases, with 17 bases left in between. Germline CDR1 is DFQATT and CDR2 is SNEGSKA (reference sequence). The CDR3 DNA sequence: TGCAGTGCTAGCAGACAACCTTTTGGGGCTGAAGCTTTCTTT. This translates into CSASRQPFGAEAFF.

This clonotype has only a few counts. This chain connects TRBV6-2 or TRBV6-3 to TRBJ1-5, with TRBD1 as a possible D gene (5 bases). CDR1 is MNHEY and CDR2 is SVGEGT in the germline V gene. Trimming took 2 bases from V and 4 from J, leaving 12 bases between them. CDR3 size: 15 residues. In nucleotides, the CDR3 is TGTGCCAGCAGTTACGAGGGGCTCGATAATCAGCCCCAGCATTTT. Its translation: CASSYEGLDNQPQHF.

The rearrangement joins TRBV10-3 to TRBJ2-2; D is undetermined. Germline V gene sequence: CDR1 ENHRY, CDR2 SYGVKD. V was cut by 7 bases and J by 6 bases, with 12 bases left in between. CDR3 length: 13 residues. In DNA form, the CDR3 reads TGTGCCATCACGGGCTACCTAGCCGGGGAGCTGTTTTTT. It is translated as CAITGYLAGELFF.

This chain links TRBV12-3 or TRBV12-4 with TRBJ1-1; D might be TRBD1 (6 bases). Trimming took off 2 bases at V and 8 bases at J, with 12 bases between the two ends. CDR3 length: 13 residues. The CDR3 DNA follows: TGTGCCAGCAGTTTATGGGGGGCCCCCGAAGCTTTCTTT. It is translated as CASSLWGAPEAFF.

The J gene is TRBJ1-2, the V gene TRBV3-1; possibly TRBD1 for D (6 bases). The CDR3 length is 13 residues. The germline V gene encodes CDR1 LGHDT and CDR2 YNNKEL (reference sequence). V lost 5 bases to trimming and J lost 3 bases, with 10 bases between them. CDR3 DNA: TGTGCCAGCAGCGGGGGCGGGGACTATGGCTACACCTTC. Its translation is CASSGGGDYGYTF.

This chain links TRBV11-3 with TRBJ2-1; 8 nucleotides match TRBD2. Germline values: CDR1 SGHNT, CDR2 YENEEA. V gave up 4 bases and J gave up 0 bases; unmatched junction bases: 20. The CDR3 runs 21 residues. The CDR3: CASSSEGLAGTSFSSYNEQFF. The CDR3 DNA follows: TGTGCCAGCAGCTCCGAGGGTCTAGCGGGCACTTCTTTTAGCTCCTACAATGAGCAGTTCTTC.

The chain recombines TRBV5-1 with TRBJ1-2, with D possibly matching TRBD1 (5 bases). With 0 bases removed from V and 4 bases from J, the gap between germline ends came to 13 bases. This CDR3 has 15 residues. Germline CDR1 is SGHRS and CDR2 is YFSETQ. CDR3 coding DNA: TGCGCCAGCAGCTTGGACGTGGACAAGACCTATGGCTACACCTTC. Amino acids: CASSLDVDKTYGYTF.

This clonotype turned up a few times. V and J are TRBV10-2 and TRBJ1-1, with D tentatively TRBD1 (5 bases). V was clipped by 3 bases and J by 1 base, with 18 bases between them. The CDR3 consists of 17 residues. Germline values: CDR1 WSHSY, CDR2 SAAADI. The CDR3 sequence: CASSDVLLSGQNTEAFF. CDR3 nucleotides: TGCGCCAGCAGTGACGTCCTCCTCTCAGGGCAGAACACTGAAGCTTTCTTT.

This chain connects TRBV12-3 or TRBV12-4 to TRBJ2-1; 9 nucleotides line up with TRBD2. V lost 3 bases and J lost 8; bases outside the gene matches: 5. The CDR3 totals 14 residues. This CDR3 is CASSFRGGGDEQFF. The CDR3 bases are TGTGCCAGCAGTTTTCGCGGGGGGGGTGATGAGCAGTTCTTC.

In this sample, this clonotype turned up a few times. This chain joins TRBV18 and TRBJ2-1; 13 bases agree with TRBD2. J was trimmed by 3 bases and V by 3 bases; bases with no gene match: 5. Germline CDR1 is KGHSH and CDR2 is LQKENI. This CDR3 is built from 17 residues. In DNA, the CDR3 is TGTGCCAGCTCACCCCGGACTAGCGGGAGCGTCTACAATGAGCAGTTCTTC. It encodes CASSPRTSGSVYNEQFF.

The gene calls are TRBV4-1 and TRBJ1-4, with 9 nucleotides matching TRBD1. The ends lost 1 base at V and 6 bases at J; junction bases unmatched: 3. There are 15 residues in the CDR3. Germline CDR1 is MGHRA and CDR2 is YSYEKL. The CDR3 DNA sequence: TGCGCCAGCAGCCAAGGGGACAGGGCTGATGAAAAACTGTTTTTT. Its protein is CASSQGDRADEKLFF.

The chain is built from TRBV20-1 and TRBJ2-5; 9 bases align to TRBD2. CDR3 length equals 16 residues. The ends lost 3 bases at V and 4 bases at J; junction bases unmatched: 12. Germline CDR1 DFQATT, CDR2 SNEGSKA (reference sequence). The CDR3 coding sequence is TGCAGTGCTAGGACGAGCTCGGCGGGAGGGGGAGAGACCCAGTACTTC. Translated: CSARTSSAGGGETQYF.

This clonotype was counted between two and nine times. The rearrangement joins TRBV29-1 to TRBJ2-3; no clear D gene. Trimming took off 4 bases at V and 4 bases at J, with 3 bases between the two ends. The germline V gene has CDR1 SQVTM and CDR2 ANQGSEA. The CDR3 has 10 residues. The CDR3 coding sequence is TGCAGCGTTGGCCCAGATACGCAGTATTTT. It encodes CSVGPDTQYF.